This T cell receptor (beta chain) was sequenced in a study of control samples from healthy donors and cancer patients. The CDR3 contains 17 residues. V was clipped by 5 bases and J by 4 bases, with 20 bases between them. Germline V lookup: CDR1 SGHVS, CDR2 FQNEAQ. Profiling relied on immunoSEQ multiplex PCR, and the TCRdb table lists in-frame clones only, not all of them. The table shows approximately 110,000 clones, with approximately 90% occurring only once. The chain has TRBV7-8 and TRBJ2-2; the D is unclear. The sequence was obtained from a human donor in good health. The donor label of this sample is uncertain. The sequenced sample was blood. This CDR3 reads CASSLRGVAGSTGELFF. DNA for the CDR3: TGTGCCAGCAGCCTACGTGGTGTCGCTGGAAGCACCGGGGAGCTGTTTTTT.